This TCR beta chain came from a study of graft-versus-host responses after intestinal transplantation. Turning to the study itself: Among the recipients, transplants were multivisceral, liver-intestinal, or isolated intestinal. Once they had received anti-thymocyte globulin induction, all recipients took tacrolimus and steroids for approximately 3 years. Study-wide points: Those patients showing graft-donor T cell macrochimerism displayed high graft-versus-host to host-versus-graft clonal ratios in allografts.

The assay was immunoSEQ multiplex PCR, and TCRdb's table has in-frame clones only and misses some. The sample records under 45,000 clones, under 90% being singletons. A note on this clone: What it recognizes is unknown.

Germline CDR1 reads SSHAT; CDR2 reads FNYEAQ (reference sequence). CDR3 length: 15 amino acids. V lost 1 base and J 4 bases, leaving 10 bases between the germline ends. The sample here was PBMCs, taken roughly 270 days after transplant. The source of this sequence is a human patient who received an intestinal transplant, so some T cells may come from the graft donor. V usage is TRBV7-7 and J usage is TRBJ1-4, with D hard to call. The CDR3 DNA is TGTGCCAGCAGCTTAGGGTTATCCAGTAATGAAAAACTGTTTTTT. It translates to CASSLGLSSNEKLFF.